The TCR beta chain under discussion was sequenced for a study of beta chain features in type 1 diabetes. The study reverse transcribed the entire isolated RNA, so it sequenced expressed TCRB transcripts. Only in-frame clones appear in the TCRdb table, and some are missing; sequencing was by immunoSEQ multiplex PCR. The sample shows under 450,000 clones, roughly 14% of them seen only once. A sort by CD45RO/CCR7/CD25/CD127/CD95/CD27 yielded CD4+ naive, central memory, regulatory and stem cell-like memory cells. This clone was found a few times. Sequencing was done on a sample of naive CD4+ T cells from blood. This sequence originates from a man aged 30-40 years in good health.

CDR3: CASSQGTRQFF. Written as DNA, the CDR3 is TGTGCCAGCAGCCAAGGCACAAGGCAGTTCTTC. V gene TRBV4-2 combines with J gene TRBJ2-1, with no clear D. V shed 1 base and J shed 12 bases, with 7 bases lying between them. CDR3 length: 11 amino acids. Looked up from germline, CDR1 is LGHNA and CDR2 is YNFKEQ.